Shown below are 14 T cell receptor beta chains from a single sample sequenced in a study of PD-L1 blockade in urothelial cancer. TCRdb's table, derived via immunoSEQ multiplex PCR, lists solely in-frame clones and lacks some. The sample consists of 30,000 or so clones, 70% to 90% of them appearing once. Time point denoted: peripheral blood 6 weeks after treatment start. The material sequenced was PBMCs, taken around atezolizumab (anti-PD-L1) treatment. These TCRs come from a man older than 75 with urothelial cancer.

This chain joins TRBV5-1 and TRBJ1-1, with 7 bases that match TRBD1. The CDR3 is made up of 13 amino acids. V dropped 2 bases and J dropped 7; count of bases not matched to a gene: 5. Per the germline V gene, CDR1 is SGHRS and CDR2 is YFSETQ. CDR3 in amino acids: CASSFDRVSEAFF. In nucleotides, the CDR3 is TGCGCCAGCAGCTTCGACAGGGTCAGTGAAGCTTTCTTT.

The gene calls are TRBV10-1 and TRBJ2-1, with 10 bases fitting TRBD1. Germline lookup yields CDR1 WNHNN and CDR2 SYGVQD (reference sequence). With V trimmed by 6 bases and J by 6 bases, 2 bases remained unmatched. This CDR3 is built from 13 residues. CDR3 protein: CASSRTGGNEQFF. The CDR3, as DNA: TGCGCCAGCAGCAGGACAGGGGGCAATGAGCAGTTCTTC.

The rearrangement links TRBV7-2 to TRBJ2-1, with 11 bases that match TRBD2. This CDR3 is 16 amino acids long. The ends lost 0 bases at V and 4 bases at J; junction bases unmatched: 2. The germline V gene has CDR1 SGHTA and CDR2 FQGNSA. The CDR3 sequence is CASSLALAGGYNEQFF. The CDR3, as DNA: TGTGCCAGCAGCTTAGCTCTAGCGGGGGGTTACAATGAGCAGTTCTTC.

V is TRBV2 and J is TRBJ2-3; possibly TRBD2 for D (5 bases). CDR1 and CDR2 from the germline V gene are SNHLY and FYNNEI. The CDR3 spans 12 residues. V was clipped by 6 bases and J by 7 bases, with 11 bases between them. The CDR3 region is CASSGELNTQYF. The CDR3 bases are TGTGCCAGCAGCGGGGAACTCAATACGCAGTATTTT.

The chain couples TRBV18 to TRBJ2-1; D may be TRBD2 (6 bases). CDR3 size: 13 residues. Germline V gene lookup returns CDR1 KGHSH and CDR2 LQKENI. V shed 6 bases and J shed 9 bases, with 15 bases lying between them. The CDR3 DNA sequence: TGTGCCAGCTCGCCGACTAGTAGAATTGAGCAGTTCTTC. Its protein product is CASSPTSRIEQFF.

V usage is TRBV5-1 and J usage is TRBJ1-1; TRBD1 might be the D (5 bases). The CDR3 contains 14 residues. The V and J ends lost 2 bases and 4 bases respectively, with 12 bases between them. Per the germline V gene, CDR1 is SGHRS and CDR2 is YFSETQ. The CDR3 DNA reads TGCGCCAGCAGCTTAGGCGGGGCAGGCACTGAAGCTTTCTTT. This encodes CASSLGGAGTEAFF.

This clone was found once. V gene TRBV19 combines with J gene TRBJ1-5; D possibly corresponds to TRBD1 (6 bases). CDR1 is LNHDA and CDR2 is SQIVND in the germline V gene (reference sequence). Trimming took off 4 bases at V and 5 bases at J, with 12 bases between the two ends. The CDR3 contains 14 residues. As DNA, the CDR3 is TGTGCCAGTAGTAGCCGGGACAAAGATCAGCCCCAGCATTTT. Translation: CASSSRDKDQPQHF.

This clone was observed a few times. The rearrangement uses TRBV10-3 and TRBJ2-3; TRBD2 aligns across 7 bases. The trim removed 8 bases at V and 1 base at J, leaving 15 bases unmatched. The CDR3 is 17 residues long. Germline CDR1 reads ENHRY; CDR2 reads SYGVKD. Written as DNA, the CDR3 is TGTGCCATCTCTCCCGCGAGCGGGATCAGAGGCACAGATACGCAGTATTTT. Amino acids: CAISPASGIRGTDTQYF.

The V call is TRBV6-6, the J call TRBJ1-1, with 8 nucleotides matching TRBD1. The J segment lost 2 bases and the V segment lost 8 bases, leaving 4 bases of the junction unmatched. The CDR3 has 13 amino acids. CDR1 and CDR2 from the germline V gene are MNHNY and SVGAGI (reference sequence). CDR3 in DNA: TGTGCCAGCGGTTCAGGGGGCAACACTGAAGCTTTCTTT. It is translated as CASGSGGNTEAFF.

V usage is TRBV19 and J usage is TRBJ1-2; 9 bases fit TRBD1. V was pared by 3 bases and J by 6 bases, with 11 bases of the junction left unmatched. This CDR3 is 16 amino acids long. Germline V gene sequence: CDR1 LNHDA, CDR2 SQIVND (reference sequence). The CDR3 DNA follows: TGTGCCAGTAGTATCCGATCCCGCGGACAGGGGAATGGCTACACCTTC. Translating it yields CASSIRSRGQGNGYTF.

V and J are TRBV15 and TRBJ2-1; possibly TRBD2 for D (7 bases). V was shortened by 4 bases and J by 0 bases, with 16 bases between the two germline ends. The CDR3 runs 17 residues. The V gene's germline CDR1 is LNHNV and CDR2 YYDKDF (reference sequence). The CDR3 nucleotides read TGTGCCACCAGCAAAGGGGGGGGACTCTACTCCTACAATGAGCAGTTCTTC. Its protein product is CATSKGGGLYSYNEQFF.

This clone has a single count. This chain uses TRBV18 with TRBJ2-7, with D possibly being TRBD1 (6 bases). V lost 2 bases to trimming and J lost 4 bases, with 9 bases between them. The CDR3 extends over 13 amino acids. Germline loops: CDR1 KGHSH, CDR2 LQKENI. CDR3 sequence (DNA): TGTGCCAGCTCACCAGGGACACGATACGAGCAGTACTTC. Its protein product is CASSPGTRYEQYF.

This clone has just one count. This rearrangement joins TRBV19 to TRBJ1-1; the match to TRBD1 covers 8 bases. The ends lost 5 bases at V and 1 base at J; junction bases unmatched: 15. The germline gives CDR1 LNHDA, CDR2 SQIVND (reference sequence). The CDR3 extends over 18 amino acids. The CDR3 DNA is TGTGCCAGTAGTCCCCTTGGGGGGCAGGGGGCTAAGAACACTGAAGCTTTCTTT. Protein product: CASSPLGGQGAKNTEAFF.

V gene TRBV9 combines with J gene TRBJ2-3, with D possibly matching TRBD1 (5 bases). Trimming removed 0 bases from V and 3 bases from J, with 17 bases in between. The CDR3 length is 17 residues. Per the germline V gene, CDR1 is SGDLS and CDR2 is YYNGEE. CDR3 protein: CASSVDPETGGTDTQYF. The DNA for the CDR3 is TGTGCCAGCAGCGTAGACCCCGAAACAGGTGGGACAGATACGCAGTATTTT.